This entry lists 30 T cell receptor beta chains sequenced from one sample in a study of human T cells and chemical hapten exposure. TCRdb redid the calling of the RACE reads with MiXCR, one entry per CDR3 protein. The table has tens of thousands of distinct CDR3 sequences, around 9.5% seen once. Time point specified: pre-sensitization, week 0. The treatment here: therapeutic diphenylcyclopropenone sensitization with weekly scalp DPC. Sample: whole blood, taken in connection with sensitization to the hapten diphenylcyclopropenone (DPC). Receptors originate from a woman aged 40 to 50 with alopecia areata. Some clones in this sample may be carry-over from other donors' samples.

This clonotype has a handful of counts. This chain uses TRBV7-8 with TRBJ2-7; either TRBD1 or TRBD2 may supply D (5 bases each). The CDR3 length is 13 residues. Germline values: CDR1 SGHVS, CDR2 FQNEAQ. The ends were cut back, 1 base at V and 3 bases at J, with 7 bases in the middle. The CDR3 sequence is CASSLEGRYEQYF. The CDR3 coding sequence is TGTGCCAGCAGCTTAGAGGGACGCTACGAGCAGTACTTC.

This clonotype showed up just a few times. V gene TRBV5-1 combines with J gene TRBJ2-1, with TRBD2 as a possible D gene (5 bases). The length of the CDR3 is 15 residues. V lost 3 bases, J lost 1 base, and 11 bases lay in between. Per germline, CDR1 SGHRS and CDR2 YFSETQ. CDR3 region: CASSSQIASYNEQFF. CDR3 nucleotides: TGCGCCAGCAGCTCTCAAATAGCGTCCTACAATGAGCAGTTCTTC.

This clonotype came up many times. The chain couples TRBV6-2 or TRBV6-3 to TRBJ2-3; the D is unclear. The germline gives CDR1 MNHEY, CDR2 SVGEGT. The V gene lost 2 bases and the J gene lost 7 bases, with 4 bases spanning the gap. CDR3 length equals 11 residues. The DNA of the CDR3 is TGTGCCAGCAGTTACATCAATACGCAGTATTTT. Translating gives CASSYINTQYF.

There are many counts of this clonotype. The chain combines TRBV5-4 with TRBJ2-1, with D possibly being TRBD2 (6 bases). Deletions cut 6 bases from V and 4 bases from J, with 11 bases between. Germline V gene sequence: CDR1 SGHNT, CDR2 YYREEE (reference sequence). The CDR3 has 13 amino acids. CDR3 nucleotide sequence: TGTGCCAGCAACCGGGACTGGTACAATGAGCAGTTCTTC. It is translated as CASNRDWYNEQFF. Full variable domain (rest looked up from reference TRBV5-4 and TRBJ2-1): ETGVTQSPTHLIKTRGQQVTLRCSSQSGHNTVSWYQQALGQGPQFIFQYYREEENGRGNFPPRFSGLQFPNYSSELNVNALELDDSALYLCASNRDWYNEQFFGPGTRLTVL.

In this sample, this clonotype turned up many times. The V gene is TRBV3-1, the J gene TRBJ1-4; the match to TRBD1 covers 8 bases. The V gene end was trimmed by 4 bases and the J gene end by 10 bases; junction bases not matched to a gene: 8. The CDR3 is made up of 14 amino acids. Germline V gives CDR1 LGHDT, CDR2 YNNKEL (reference sequence). The CDR3 region has the DNA TGTGCCAGCAGCCGCGGGACAGGTATCGTAAAACTGTTTTTT. Its protein product is CASSRGTGIVKLFF.

This clonotype was recorded many times. The chain carries TRBV7-2 and TRBJ2-3; TRBD2 aligns across 11 bases. Per germline, CDR1 SGHTA and CDR2 FQGNSA. The junction had 7 bases not matched to a gene; V was cut back by 1 base and J by 7 bases. This CDR3 contains 16 residues. The CDR3 region is CASSLGSGGAGNTQYF. CDR3 in DNA: TGTGCCAGCAGCTTAGGTAGCGGGGGGGCCGGGAATACGCAGTATTTT.

This clonotype was counted at least ten times. The chain carries TRBV11-2 and TRBJ2-5, with TRBD2 matching 10 bases. Germline loops: CDR1 SGHAT, CDR2 FQNNGV. The junction had 10 bases not matched to a gene; V was cut back by 5 bases and J by 4 bases. This CDR3 contains 16 residues. CDR3 amino acids: CASSLSSGGPPETQYF. CDR3 nucleotides: TGTGCCAGCAGCCTGTCTAGCGGGGGCCCTCCAGAGACCCAGTACTTC.

This clonotype occurred many times. The chain uses TRBV12-3 or TRBV12-4 and TRBJ2-7; a weak D match, TRBD2 (5 bases). The CDR3 is 13 amino acids. V lost 5 bases, J lost 2 bases, and 10 bases lay in between. CDR3: CASSIGLPYEQYF. CDR3 DNA: TGTGCCAGCAGTATAGGACTCCCCTACGAGCAGTACTTC.

Comment on this clonotype: This may be a read error, as it is one base from a much larger clone. This chain connects TRBV29-1 to TRBJ2-7, with 10 bases identical to TRBD2. The germline V gene has CDR1 SQVTM and CDR2 ANQGSEA. Unmatched junction bases numbered 4, after V lost 1 base and J lost 4 bases. There are 14 residues in the CDR3. The CDR3 is CSVEVWTSGYEQYF. CDR3 nucleotides: TGCAGCGTTGAAGTGTGGACTAGCGGATACGAGCAGTACTTC.

This clonotype appeared a few times. The gene calls are TRBV12-3 or TRBV12-4 and TRBJ2-7; 12 nucleotides line up with TRBD1. This CDR3 has 15 amino acids. The trim removed 3 bases at V and 6 bases at J, leaving 6 bases unmatched. This CDR3 is CASSFPGTGGREQYF. The CDR3 nucleotides read TGTGCCAGCAGTTTTCCTGGGACAGGGGGCCGCGAGCAGTACTTC.

The genes are TRBV7-2 and TRBJ1-1; tentative D call: TRBD1 (5 bases). V was cut by 3 bases and J by 1 base, with 9 bases left in between. This CDR3 spans 14 amino acids. Germline loops: CDR1 SGHTA, CDR2 FQGNSA. In DNA form, the CDR3 reads TGTGCCAGCAGCTTTGCCGACAGGAACACTGAAGCTTTCTTT. It encodes CASSFADRNTEAFF.

With respect to this clonotype: A much larger clone differs from this one at a single base, so this may be a read error. This CDR3 fails to terminate in the conserved phenylalanine or tryptophan, so it likely reflects a read error. The chain recombines TRBV10-3 with TRBJ1-4; 8 bases are shared with TRBD1. V lost 6 bases to trimming and J lost 5 bases; unmatched junction nucleotides: 2. Germline CDR1 reads ENHRY; CDR2 reads SYGVKD. The CDR3 has 13 residues. The CDR3 here is CAIRRDRNEKLFL. The CDR3 DNA follows: TGTGCCATCAGGCGGGACAGGAATGAAAAACTGTTTCTT.

In its sample, this clonotype was seen many times. This chain connects TRBV7-2 to TRBJ2-1, with no clear D. The CDR3 totals 14 residues. The ends were cut back, 6 bases at V and 14 bases at J, with 23 bases in the middle. Germline V gene lookup returns CDR1 SGHTA and CDR2 FQGNSA. CDR3 region: CASSFQYNPSPEFF. The CDR3 nucleotides read TGTGCCAGCAGTTTCCAATACAACCCCTCCCCGGAGTTCTTC.

This clonotype was detected ten times or more. This chain joins TRBV20-1 and TRBJ2-1, with 11 bases lining up with TRBD2. With 6 bases clipped from V and 6 bases from J, the junction kept 7 bases outside the gene matches. The germline V gene encodes CDR1 DFQATT and CDR2 SNEGSKA (reference sequence). This CDR3 spans 14 amino acids. CDR3 protein: CSALTSGAGNEQFF. In DNA form, the CDR3 reads TGCAGTGCCCTGACTAGCGGGGCTGGCAATGAGCAGTTCTTC.

The V and J genes are TRBV21-1 and TRBJ2-5. TRBV21-1 is an annotated pseudogene. The CDR3 has 15 amino acids. The CDR3 loop is CASSKGGRGQETQYF. The CDR3 nucleotides are TGTGCCAGCAGCAAAGGAGGACGGGGCCAAGAGACCCAGTACTTC.

At least ten counts were recorded for this clonotype. The V and J genes are TRBV5-4 and TRBJ1-2; D not resolved. Germline-derived CDR1 and CDR2 are SGHNT and YYREEE (reference sequence). The CDR3 is 14 residues long. Trimming pared 2 bases from V and 7 bases from J, leaving 15 bases between. CDR3 sequence: CASSLLPGRGGYTF. CDR3 nucleotide sequence: TGTGCCAGCAGCTTATTGCCAGGAAGAGGTGGCTACACCTTC.

This clonotype was detected many times. The rearrangement joins TRBV28 to TRBJ2-7, with 9 bases fitting TRBD1. The ends lost 2 bases at V and 3 bases at J; junction bases unmatched: 2. Germline V gene sequence: CDR1 MDHEN, CDR2 SYDVKM. The CDR3 is 14 amino acids. The CDR3 nucleotides are TGTGCCAGCAGTTTACCGGGACAGGGCTACGAGCAGTACTTC. This encodes CASSLPGQGYEQYF.

This clonotype was counted at least ten times. The CDR3 bases are TGTGCCAGCAGTCGGGAGGGGTTATCGCGAAACACCATATATTTT. Translating it yields CASSREGLSRNTIYF. The chain uses TRBV28 and TRBJ1-3; maybe TRBD1 (5 bases). Trimming shortened V by 5 bases and J by 5 bases, and 16 bases separated the two germline ends. CDR3 size: 15 residues. Germline V gene data show CDR1 as MDHEN and CDR2 as SYDVKM. The full variable domain, rest sourced from reference TRBV28 and TRBJ1-3, is DVKVTQSSRYLVKRTGEKVFLECVQDMDHENMFWYRQDPGLGLRLIYFSYDVKMKEKGDIPEGYSVSREKKERFSLILESASTNQTSMYLCASSREGLSRNTIYFGEGSWLTVV.

The rearrangement uses TRBV24-1 and TRBJ1-3, with D unclear. The CDR3 runs to 12 residues. CDR1 KGHDR and CDR2 SFDVKD come from the germline V gene. V dropped 8 bases and J dropped 2 bases, with 6 bases sitting between them. CDR3 amino acids: CATMSPGNTIYF. The CDR3 DNA follows: TGTGCCACCATGAGCCCTGGAAACACCATATATTTT.

There are many counts of this clonotype. V usage is TRBV29-1 and J usage is TRBJ1-1; D is ambiguous. CDR1 and CDR2 (germline): SQVTM, ANQGSEA. Trimming pared 6 bases from V and 1 base from J, leaving 15 bases between. The CDR3 has 14 amino acids. CDR3 amino acids: CSVPQDASNTEAFF. The DNA of the CDR3 is TGCAGCGTCCCCCAGGACGCGTCGAACACTGAAGCTTTCTTT.

V and J are TRBV4-2 and TRBJ2-1, with 7 bases matching TRBD2. Losses at the gene ends were 0 bases for V and 5 bases for J; bases not matched to a gene: 7. Germline lookup yields CDR1 LGHNA and CDR2 YNFKEQ. This CDR3 is 16 amino acids long. The CDR3 bases are TGTGCCAGCAGCCAAGAGGGGGAGGGCCGAGACAATGAGCAGTTCTTC. The encoded protein is CASSQEGEGRDNEQFF.

V is TRBV6-5 and J is TRBJ1-4, with D possibly matching TRBD1 (6 bases). Germline CDR1 MNHEY, CDR2 SVGAGI. The germline V and J ends were trimmed by 3 bases and 8 bases, with 13 bases remaining between them. The CDR3 has 14 residues. CDR3 DNA: TGTGCCAGCAGTTATCGCAGGGGAATGGAAAAACTGTTTTTT. This translates into CASSYRRGMEKLFF.

This clonotype was counted only a few times. The V gene is TRBV11-2, the J gene TRBJ2-5; D call uncertain. Trimming shortened V by 1 base and J by 5 bases, and 11 bases separated the two germline ends. Germline CDR1 SGHAT, CDR2 FQNNGV. This CDR3 has 14 amino acids. CDR3 loop: CASSLGPGGETQYF. CDR3 coding DNA: TGTGCCAGCAGCTTAGGTCCGGGTGGGGAGACCCAGTACTTC. The variable domain in full, with the rest retrieved from reference TRBV11-2 and TRBJ2-5, is EAGVAQSPRYKIIEKRQSVAFWCNPISGHATLYWYQQILGQGPKLLIQFQNNGVVDDSQLPKDRFSAERLKGVDSTLKIQPAKLEDSAVYLCASSLGPGGETQYFGPGTRLLVL.

This clonotype has a handful of counts. The chain combines TRBV5-1 with TRBJ1-6, with D possibly being TRBD1 (6 bases). Germline CDR1 reads SGHRS; CDR2 reads YFSETQ. The CDR3 is made up of 14 amino acids. V shed 6 bases and J shed 6 bases, with 13 bases lying between them. In DNA, the CDR3 is TGCGCCAGCATCTGGGGGCAAATTAATTCACCCCTCCACTTT. Its translation: CASIWGQINSPLHF.

This clonotype was counted between two and nine times. The chain joins TRBV4-3 to TRBJ2-7; D is possibly TRBD1 (6 bases). Germline CDR1 and CDR2: LGHNA and YSLEER. Trimming shortened V by 3 bases and J by 4 bases, and 10 bases separated the two germline ends. The CDR3 runs to 13 residues. Written as DNA, the CDR3 is TGCGCCAGCAGCCAGACACAGGGTTACGAGCAGTACTTC. Encoded protein: CASSQTQGYEQYF.

In the case of this clonotype: Being one base from a much bigger clone, this may be a read error. This chain links TRBV7-9 with TRBJ1-6; 7 nucleotides line up with TRBD1. The CDR3 is made up of 16 amino acids. In germline, CDR1 is SEHNR, CDR2 FQNEAQ (reference sequence). DNA for the CDR3: TGTGCCAGCAGGTTCGACAGGGATAGGGTGAATTCACCCCTCTACTTT. Translating gives CASRFDRDRVNSPLYF. Together with reference TRBV7-9 and TRBJ1-6, the CDR3 gives the full variable domain: DTGVSQNPRHKITKRGQNVTFRCDPISEHNRLYWYRQTLGQGPEFLTYFQNEAQLEKSRLLSDRFSAERPKGSFSTLEIQRTEQGDSAMYLCASRFDRDRVNSPLYFGNGTRLTVT.

This clonotype was picked up many times. The chain is built from TRBV20-1 and TRBJ2-5, with D perhaps matching TRBD2 (5 bases). Trimming took 0 bases from V and 7 from J, leaving 18 bases between them. This CDR3 has 15 amino acids. CDR1 is DFQATT, CDR2 SNEGSKA, per germline (reference sequence). The CDR3 here is CSAREEGLPRGTQYF. CDR3 nucleotides: TGCAGTGCTAGAGAGGAAGGACTGCCCCGAGGGACCCAGTACTTC.

This clonotype showed up many times. CDR3 DNA: TGCGCCAGCAGCCCTAAAGAGGCGATGGGTGAGCAGTTCTTC. Translation gives CASSPKEAMGEQFF. The chain joins TRBV4-3 to TRBJ2-1; D unclear. The CDR3 has 14 amino acids. Trimming pared 4 bases from V and 9 bases from J, leaving 16 bases between. Germline CDR1 reads LGHNA; CDR2 reads YSLEER.

This clonotype occurred many times. CDR3 DNA: TGTGCCACCAGCAGAGATCAAGGGTTATCCTACGAGCAGTACTTC. It specifies CATSRDQGLSYEQYF. The gene calls are TRBV15 and TRBJ2-7; no firm D call. Germline-derived CDR1 and CDR2 are LNHNV and YYDKDF (reference sequence). The V end was cut by 0 bases, the J end by 1 base, with 10 bases between. CDR3 length equals 15 residues.

This clonotype was picked up many times. The J gene is TRBJ2-1, the V gene TRBV6-1; TRBD1 might be the D (5 bases). CDR1 is MNHNS and CDR2 is SASEGT in the germline V gene. This CDR3 comprises 16 residues. Trimming removed 11 bases at V and 4 bases at J, with 24 bases between. The CDR3: CACPPPGIWAYNEQFF. In nucleotides, the CDR3 is TGTGCCTGCCCGCCTCCAGGGATCTGGGCTTACAATGAGCAGTTCTTC.